This T cell receptor beta chain originates from a study of blood T cell repertoires in COVID-19. This table comes from immunoSEQ multiplex PCR, and its TCRdb copy is limited to in-frame clones, with some not included. This sample has about 83,000 clones, with about 88% found just once. This CDR3 has 12 residues. Germline V gives CDR1 SGHAT, CDR2 FQNNGV. V lost 0 bases and J 12 bases, leaving 11 bases between the germline ends. The sequencing input was peripheral blood. This sequence joins TRBV11-2 and TRBJ1-1, with unresolved D. This clonotype originated in a woman of 80 years or more with active or convalescent COVID-19. The CDR3 loop reads CASSLEGRSTFF. In DNA, the CDR3 is TGTGCCAGCAGCTTAGAAGGGAGATCGACTTTCTTT.